This T cell receptor (beta chain) appears in the sequencing data of a study of radiation and T cells in renal cell carcinoma. Overall study: Nephrectomy followed 15 Gy stereotactic body radiation by 4 weeks.

Produced via immunoSEQ multiplex PCR; TCRdb's table is partial and in-frame only. The sample carries roughly 140,000 clones, 80% to 90% recorded once. V shed 4 bases and J shed 4 bases, with 12 bases lying between them. The CDR3 runs to 13 residues. Germline assignment: CDR1 SGHRS and CDR2 YFSETQ. The time point denotes: blood 2 weeks post-SBRT. The treatment here: 15 Gy SBRT to primary tumor, nephrectomy 4 weeks later. Radiation-treated patients gave blood at baseline, week 2 and week 4. The patient's renal cell carcinoma had clear cell pathology. Overall study results and limits: Top tumor clonotypes rose in blood 2 weeks post-radiation, then contracted.

As for this clone: Its cognate antigen is unknown.

This receptor was identified in a woman between 50 and 59 years old with renal cell carcinoma. The material sequenced was blood, taken from a patient whose treatment included radiotherapy and nephrectomy. The chain is built from TRBV5-1 and TRBJ2-7, with D perhaps TRBD1 (6 bases). The CDR3 DNA follows: TGCGCCAGCAGCGGTGGACAGTTATACGAGCAGTACTTC. As protein: CASSGGQLYEQYF.